Listed below are T cell receptor beta chains from one sample, sequenced in a study of persistence of HIV-infected CD4 T cells. The table came from immunoSEQ multiplex PCR; TCRdb's copy has only in-frame clones and leaves some out. The sample includes roughly 30,000 clones, roughly 86% of them seen just once. No antigens are known for them. This specimen consisted of CD4+ T cells sorted from PBMCs after roughly 19-hour stimulation, obtained from a patient who received antiretroviral therapy. The receptors here all came from an adult man with HIV who was CMV-seropositive. CDR3s include the opening cysteine and the closing phenylalanine or tryptophan. The D gene is left open where the match is weak. Clone size, where shown, is once, few, many, or a class for clones that have expanded.

d_call,j_call,v_call,clone_size,cdr3_aa,cdr3_nt
NA,TRBJ2-2,TRBV19,NA,CASSIGQRNTGELFF,TGTGCCAGTAGTATCGGACAGAGAAACACCGGGGAGCTGTTTTTT
NA,TRBJ1-1,TRBV6-5,few,CASSYSRTGSGTEAFF,TGTGCCAGCAGTTACTCGAGGACGGGGTCTGGCACTGAAGCTTTCTTT
NA,TRBJ2-7,TRBV5-4,NA,CASSFTGSRDEQYF,TGTGCCAGCAGCTTTACAGGGTCACGGGACGAGCAGTACTTC
NA,TRBJ1-4,TRBV19,NA,CASHKGDTRDGKLFF,TGTGCCAGTCATAAAGGAGACACCCGAGATGGAAAACTGTTTTTT
NA,TRBJ2-5,TRBV7-9,NA,CASSLPTETQYF,TGTGCCAGCAGCCTGCCCACGGAGACCCAGTACTTC
TRBD1,TRBJ2-3,TRBV28,once,CASKLTTGGTLVPGGTDTQYF,TGTGCCAGCAAGCTAACTACAGGGGGTACACTAGTCCCAGGGGGTACAGATACGCAGTATTTT
TRBD1,TRBJ2-3,TRBV18,NA,CASFSGQGRNTQYF,TGTGCCAGCTTTTCTGGACAGGGGAGAAATACGCAGTATTTT
NA,TRBJ2-7,TRBV6-5,few,CASSLGRSYHGQYF,TGTGCCAGCAGCCTCGGTAGGTCCTACCATGGGCAGTACTTC
NA,TRBJ2-7,TRBV6-1,NA,CASSEELQGRHEQYF,TGTGCCAGCAGTGAAGAGCTGCAGGGGCGGCACGAGCAGTACTTC
NA,TRBJ2-2,TRBV11-1,NA,CASSLVRAGELFF,TGTGCCAGCAGCTTAGTTCGGGCCGGGGAGCTGTTTTTT
NA,TRBJ1-6,TRBV5-1,once,CASSLAFGELNSPLHF,TGCGCCAGCAGCTTGGCGTTTGGGGAGTTGAATTCACCCCTCCACTTT
TRBD1,TRBJ1-5,TRBV29-1,few,CSVRQGGHQPQHF,TGCAGCGTTCGACAGGGTGGCCATCAGCCCCAGCATTTT
TRBD1,TRBJ1-2,TRBV2,NA,CASNLGQDYGYTF,TGTGCCAGCAACCTCGGACAGGACTATGGCTACACCTTC
TRBD2,TRBJ2-3,TRBV3-1/TRBV3-2,NA,CASSQPGGVSTDTQYF,TGTGCCAGCAGCCAACCGGGGGGGGTTAGCACAGATACGCAGTATTTT
NA,TRBJ2-7,TRBV9,NA,CASSVDLHEGFEQYF,TGTGCCAGCAGCGTTGATTTACACGAGGGTTTCGAGCAGTACTTC
NA,TRBJ1-2,TRBV28,NA,CASSKEVGANYGYTF,TGTGCCAGCAGCAAGGAGGTTGGGGCTAACTATGGCTACACCTTC
NA,TRBJ2-1,TRBV3-1/TRBV3-2,NA,CASSQIASSYNEQFF,TGTGCCAGCAGCCAGATCGCCAGCTCCTACAATGAGCAGTTCTTC
TRBD1,TRBJ1-1,TRBV7-8,NA,CASSKDRDDTEAFF,TGTGCCAGCAGCAAGGACAGGGACGACACTGAAGCTTTCTTT
NA,TRBJ1-6,TRBV2,NA,CASRPMGSPLHF,TGTGCCAGCAGACCTATGGGGTCACCCCTCCACTTT
TRBD1,TRBJ2-5,TRBV24-1,once,CATKGQDSETQYF,TGTGCCACAAAAGGACAGGATTCAGAGACCCAGTACTTC
NA,TRBJ1-5,TRBV20-1,NA,CSASEPEGHQPQHF,TGCAGTGCTAGTGAGCCCGAGGGGCATCAGCCCCAGCATTTT
NA,TRBJ1-1,TRBV9,NA,CASSASRDPLSEAFF,TGTGCCAGCAGCGCGTCCCGGGACCCACTGTCTGAAGCTTTCTTT
NA,TRBJ2-5,TRBV5-1,NA,CASSLGGRTSQETQYF,TGCGCCAGCAGCTTGGGGGGGCGGACTAGCCAAGAGACCCAGTACTTC
TRBD2,TRBJ2-7,TRBV18,once,CASSNSAGDSYEQYF,TGTGCCAGCTCAAATAGCGCGGGGGACTCCTACGAGCAGTACTTC
NA,TRBJ1-2,TRBV4-2,NA,CASSQGGIPYGYTF,TGTGCCAGCAGCCAAGGCGGGATCCCCTATGGCTACACCTTC
NA,TRBJ2-1,TRBV2,NA,CASRPQGEQFF,TGTGCCAGCAGACCCCAGGGGGAGCAGTTCTTC
TRBD1,TRBJ1-5,TRBV15,few,CATSTRQGFNQPQHF,TGTGCCACCAGCACCCGACAGGGATTCAATCAGCCCCAGCATTTT
NA,TRBJ2-4,TRBV5-1,NA,CASSWTSAGAQNIQYF,TGCGCCAGCAGCTGGACCTCCGCGGGGGCCCAAAACATTCAGTACTTC
TRBD1,TRBJ1-6,TRBV4-1,once,CASSPPDRENSPLHF,TGCGCCAGCAGCCCCCCGGACAGGGAAAATTCACCCCTCCACTTT
NA,TRBJ2-2,TRBV4-2,NA,CASSQEGGTYTNTGELFF,TGTGCCAGCAGCCAAGAGGGTGGAACTTACACGAACACCGGGGAGCTGTTTTTT
NA,TRBJ2-1,TRBV7-9,NA,CASSLGGNPWDEQFF,TGTGCCAGCAGCTTAGGGGGGAATCCTTGGGATGAGCAGTTCTTC
TRBD1,TRBJ1-6,TRBV3-1/TRBV3-2,NA,CASSHPPTGGLGSPLHF,TGTGCCAGCAGCCACCCTCCGACAGGGGGTTTAGGCTCACCCCTCCACTTT
TRBD1,TRBJ1-6,TRBV6-6,NA,CASRSPWDSSSPLHF,TGTGCCAGCAGGTCCCCCTGGGACAGCAGCTCACCCCTCCACTTT
NA,TRBJ1-3,TRBV7-6,NA,CASSPRETGNTIYF,TGTGCCAGCAGTCCTAGAGAGACTGGAAACACCATATATTTT
NA,TRBJ1-5,TRBV3-1/TRBV3-2,NA,CASSLDGNQPQHF,TGTGCCAGCAGCCTTGACGGCAATCAGCCCCAGCATTTT
NA,TRBJ1-3,TRBV9,NA,CASSVAGASGNTIYF,TGTGCCAGCAGCGTAGCGGGTGCCTCTGGAAACACCATATATTTT
NA,TRBJ2-3,TRBV4-2,NA,CASSPGVDTQYF,TGTGCCAGCAGCCCGGGGGTGGATACGCAGTATTTT
NA,TRBJ1-2,TRBV28,NA,CASSLRVRGDYGYTF,TGTGCCAGCAGTTTGAGGGTCAGGGGCGACTATGGCTACACCTTC
NA,TRBJ1-1,TRBV9,few,CASSAYLDSSEAFF,TGTGCCAGCAGCGCCTACCTGGACAGCTCGGAAGCTTTCTTT
NA,TRBJ2-1,TRBV18,NA,CASSPQTEQFF,TGTGCCAGCTCACCACAAACTGAGCAGTTCTTC
TRBD1,TRBJ2-3,TRBV29-1,NA,CSVGGTGRTDTQYF,TGCAGCGTTGGAGGGACAGGGCGCACAGATACGCAGTATTTT
NA,TRBJ2-7,TRBV20-1,NA,CSAHGVWEQYF,TGCAGTGCACACGGGGTGTGGGAGCAGTACTTC
NA,TRBJ2-7,TRBV2,NA,CASSEILGGSYEQYF,TGTGCCAGCAGTGAAATTTTGGGGGGATCCTACGAGCAGTACTTC
TRBD2,TRBJ2-7,TRBV28,once,CASRSGLTYEQYF,TGTGCCAGCAGATCGGGACTAACCTACGAGCAGTACTTC
TRBD1,TRBJ1-3,TRBV2,NA,CASRAGQGRSSGNTIYF,TGTGCCAGCAGAGCGGGACAGGGCCGTAGCTCTGGAAACACCATATATTTT
NA,TRBJ2-3,TRBV4-2,NA,CASSKADQADTQYF,TGTGCCAGCAGCAAGGCAGATCAGGCAGATACGCAGTATTTT